The subject of this entry is one T cell receptor (beta chain). Its specificity is unknown. The data originate from a study of shared clonotypes between healthy human individuals. This CDR3 contains 15 residues. Germline values: CDR1 SGHVS, CDR2 FQNEAQ. The ends lost 4 bases at V and 6 bases at J; junction bases unmatched: 8. Some clones are missing from TCRdb's copy, which holds only in-frame ones; the method was immunoSEQ multiplex PCR. The data contain roughly 570,000 clones, 98% of them singletons. Findings of the study overall: Estimated richness values were generally larger in naive subsets than in memory subsets.

The naive CD8 subset, CD45RO-negative cells positively selected for CCR7, excluded terminally differentiated effector memory CD45RA+ cells. This TCR derives from a man younger than 45 in good health. The chain couples TRBV7-8 to TRBJ2-1, with TRBD2 matching over 8 bases. The sample consisted of naive CD8+ T cells sorted from blood. CDR3 protein: CASSSLAGLFNEQFF. The CDR3 coding sequence is TGTGCCAGCAGCTCCCTAGCGGGTTTGTTCAATGAGCAGTTCTTC.